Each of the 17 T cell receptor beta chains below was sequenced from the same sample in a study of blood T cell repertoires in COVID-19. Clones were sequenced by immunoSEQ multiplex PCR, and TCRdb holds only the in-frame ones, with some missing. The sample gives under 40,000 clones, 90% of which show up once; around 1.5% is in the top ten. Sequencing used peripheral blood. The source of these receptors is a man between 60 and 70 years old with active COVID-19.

As DNA, the CDR3 is TGTGCCAGTCAAACACTAGCGGGGGTAGGTTCCTACAATGAGCAGTTCTTC. Residues: CASQTLAGVGSYNEQFF. V and J are TRBV2 and TRBJ2-1, with 11 bases matching TRBD2. The CDR3 is made up of 17 amino acids. V shed 9 bases and J 1 base; nucleotides not matched to a gene: 11. Per the germline V gene, CDR1 is SNHLY and CDR2 is FYNNEI.

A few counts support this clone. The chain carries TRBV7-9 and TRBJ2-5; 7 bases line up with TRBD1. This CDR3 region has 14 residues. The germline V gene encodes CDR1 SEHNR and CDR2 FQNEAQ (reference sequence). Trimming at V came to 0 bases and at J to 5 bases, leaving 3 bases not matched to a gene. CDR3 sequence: CASSLATGLETQYF. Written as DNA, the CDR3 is TGTGCCAGCAGCTTAGCGACAGGGCTCGAGACCCAGTACTTC.

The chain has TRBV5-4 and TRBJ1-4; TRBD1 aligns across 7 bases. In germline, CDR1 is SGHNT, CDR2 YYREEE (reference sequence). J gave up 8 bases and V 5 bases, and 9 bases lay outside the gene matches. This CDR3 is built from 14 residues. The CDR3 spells CASRVTGSDEKLFF. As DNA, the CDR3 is TGTGCCAGCAGAGTGACAGGGAGTGACGAAAAACTGTTTTTT.

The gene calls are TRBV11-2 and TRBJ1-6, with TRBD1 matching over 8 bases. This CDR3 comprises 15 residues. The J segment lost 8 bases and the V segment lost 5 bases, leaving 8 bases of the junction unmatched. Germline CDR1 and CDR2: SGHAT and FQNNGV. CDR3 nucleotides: TGTGCCAGCAGCGCAAGGACAGGGTCATATTCACCCCTCCACTTT. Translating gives CASSARTGSYSPLHF.

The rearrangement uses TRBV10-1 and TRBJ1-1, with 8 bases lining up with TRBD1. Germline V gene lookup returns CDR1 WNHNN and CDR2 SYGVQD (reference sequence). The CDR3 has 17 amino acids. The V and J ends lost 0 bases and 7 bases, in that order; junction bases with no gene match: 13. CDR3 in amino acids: CASSESFQGAQGDEAFF. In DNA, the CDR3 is TGCGCCAGCAGTGAGTCTTTCCAGGGGGCGCAGGGGGATGAAGCTTTCTTT.

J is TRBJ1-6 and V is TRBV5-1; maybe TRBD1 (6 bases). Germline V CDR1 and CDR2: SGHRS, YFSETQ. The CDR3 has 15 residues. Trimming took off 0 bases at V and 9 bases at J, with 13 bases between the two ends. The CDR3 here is CASSLGDTKGSPLHF. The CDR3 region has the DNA TGCGCCAGCAGCTTGGGGGACACCAAGGGTTCACCCCTCCACTTT.

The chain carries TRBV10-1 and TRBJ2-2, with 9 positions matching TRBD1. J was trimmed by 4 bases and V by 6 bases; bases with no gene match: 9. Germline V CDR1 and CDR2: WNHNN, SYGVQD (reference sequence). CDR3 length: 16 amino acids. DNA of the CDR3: TGCGCCAGCAGCTTCAACAGGGGGCTCGGCACCGGGGAGCTGTTTTTT. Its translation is CASSFNRGLGTGELFF.

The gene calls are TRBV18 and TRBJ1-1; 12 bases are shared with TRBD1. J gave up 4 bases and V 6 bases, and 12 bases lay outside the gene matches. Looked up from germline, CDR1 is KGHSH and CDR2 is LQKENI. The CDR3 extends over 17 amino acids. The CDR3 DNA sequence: TGTGCCAGCTCCCAAGTGGGACAGGGGGCCTCGGGCACTGAAGCTTTCTTT. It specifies CASSQVGQGASGTEAFF.

The CDR3 loop is CASSPRQAGYTF. The CDR3 region has the DNA TGTGCCAGCAGCCCGAGACAGGCCGGCTACACCTTC. The gene calls are TRBV7-9 and TRBJ1-2; D is possibly TRBD1 (6 bases). V lost 5 bases and J 8 bases, leaving 12 bases between the germline ends. CDR1 is SEHNR, CDR2 FQNEAQ, per germline (reference sequence). CDR3 length: 12 amino acids.

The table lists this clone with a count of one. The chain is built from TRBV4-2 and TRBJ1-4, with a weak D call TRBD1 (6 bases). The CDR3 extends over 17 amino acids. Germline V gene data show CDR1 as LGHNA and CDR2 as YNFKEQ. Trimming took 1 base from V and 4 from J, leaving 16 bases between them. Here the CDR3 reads CASSQVGGGPDNEKLFF. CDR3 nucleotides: TGTGCCAGCAGCCAAGTTGGGGGGGGGCCGGATAATGAAAAACTGTTTTTT.

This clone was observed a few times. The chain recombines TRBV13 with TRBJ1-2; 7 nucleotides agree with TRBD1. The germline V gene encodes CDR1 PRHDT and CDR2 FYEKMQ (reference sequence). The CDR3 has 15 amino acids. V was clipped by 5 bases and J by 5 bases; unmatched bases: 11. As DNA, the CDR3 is TGTGCCAGCAGCAACCGGGACAGCGTTCTTTATGGCTACACCTTC. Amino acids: CASSNRDSVLYGYTF.

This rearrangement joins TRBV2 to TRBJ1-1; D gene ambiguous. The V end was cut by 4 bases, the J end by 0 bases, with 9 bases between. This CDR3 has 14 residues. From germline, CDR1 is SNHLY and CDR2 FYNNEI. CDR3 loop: CASSVTEMNTEAFF. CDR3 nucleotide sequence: TGTGCCAGCAGTGTAACAGAGATGAACACTGAAGCTTTCTTT.

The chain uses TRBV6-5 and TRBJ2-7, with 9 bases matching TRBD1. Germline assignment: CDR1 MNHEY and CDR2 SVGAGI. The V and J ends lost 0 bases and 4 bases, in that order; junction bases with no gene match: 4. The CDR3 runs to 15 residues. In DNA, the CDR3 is TGTGCCAGCAGTTACTCGAGGGACAGGGCTTACGAGCAGTACTTC. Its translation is CASSYSRDRAYEQYF.

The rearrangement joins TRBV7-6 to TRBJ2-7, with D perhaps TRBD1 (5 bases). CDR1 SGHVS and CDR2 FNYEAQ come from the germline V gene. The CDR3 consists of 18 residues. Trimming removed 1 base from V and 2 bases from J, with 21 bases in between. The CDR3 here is CASSLEPHHRTKTYEQYF. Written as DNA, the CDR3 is TGTGCCAGCAGCTTAGAACCACACCATAGGACAAAAACCTACGAGCAGTACTTC.

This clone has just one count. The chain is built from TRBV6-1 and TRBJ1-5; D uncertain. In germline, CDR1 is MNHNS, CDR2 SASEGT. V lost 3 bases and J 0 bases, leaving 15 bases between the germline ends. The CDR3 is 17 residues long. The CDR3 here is CASSERAGGYSNQPQHF. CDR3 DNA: TGTGCCAGCAGTGAGCGGGCAGGAGGTTATAGCAATCAGCCCCAGCATTTT.

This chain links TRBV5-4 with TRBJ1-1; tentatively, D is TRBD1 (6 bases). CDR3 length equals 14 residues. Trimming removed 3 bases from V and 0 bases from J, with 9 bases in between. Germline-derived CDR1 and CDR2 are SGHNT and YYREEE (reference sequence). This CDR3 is CASSWTAMNTEAFF. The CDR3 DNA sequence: TGTGCCAGCAGCTGGACAGCCATGAACACTGAAGCTTTCTTT.

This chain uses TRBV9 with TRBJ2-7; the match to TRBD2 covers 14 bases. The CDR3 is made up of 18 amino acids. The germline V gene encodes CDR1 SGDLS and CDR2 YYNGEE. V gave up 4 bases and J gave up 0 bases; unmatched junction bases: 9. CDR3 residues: CASSPSGTSGGTSYEQYF. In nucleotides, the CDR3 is TGTGCCAGCAGCCCATCCGGGACTAGCGGGGGTACCTCCTACGAGCAGTACTTC. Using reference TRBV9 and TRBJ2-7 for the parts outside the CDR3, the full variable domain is DSGVTQTPKHLITATGQRVTLRCSPRSGDLSVYWYQQSLDQGLQFLIQYYNGEERAKGNILERFSAQQFPDLHSELNLSSLELGDSALYFCASSPSGTSGGTSYEQYFGPGTRLTVT.